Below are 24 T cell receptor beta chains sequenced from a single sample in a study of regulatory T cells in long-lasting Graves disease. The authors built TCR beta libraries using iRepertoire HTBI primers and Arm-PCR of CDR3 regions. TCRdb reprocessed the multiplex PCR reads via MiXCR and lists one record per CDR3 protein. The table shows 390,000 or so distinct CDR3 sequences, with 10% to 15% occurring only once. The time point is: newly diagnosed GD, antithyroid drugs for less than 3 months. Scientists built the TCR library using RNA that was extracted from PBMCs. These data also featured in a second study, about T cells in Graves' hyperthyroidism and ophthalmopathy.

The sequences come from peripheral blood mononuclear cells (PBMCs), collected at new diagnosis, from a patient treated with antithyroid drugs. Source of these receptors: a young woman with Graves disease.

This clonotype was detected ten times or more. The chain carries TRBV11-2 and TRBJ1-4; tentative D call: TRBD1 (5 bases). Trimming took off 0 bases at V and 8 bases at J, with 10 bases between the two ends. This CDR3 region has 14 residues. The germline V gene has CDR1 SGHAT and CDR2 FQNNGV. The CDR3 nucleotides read TGTGCCAGCAGCTTAGATGGGGCCTACGAAAAACTGTTTTTT. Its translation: CASSLDGAYEKLFF.

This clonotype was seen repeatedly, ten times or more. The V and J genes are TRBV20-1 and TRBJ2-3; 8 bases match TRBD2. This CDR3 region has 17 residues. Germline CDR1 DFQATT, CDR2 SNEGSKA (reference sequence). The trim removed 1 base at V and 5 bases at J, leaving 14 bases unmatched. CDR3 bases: TGCAGTGCTAGAGGTGGCCAGGGACTAGGAAATGTAGATACGCAGTATTTT. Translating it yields CSARGGQGLGNVDTQYF.

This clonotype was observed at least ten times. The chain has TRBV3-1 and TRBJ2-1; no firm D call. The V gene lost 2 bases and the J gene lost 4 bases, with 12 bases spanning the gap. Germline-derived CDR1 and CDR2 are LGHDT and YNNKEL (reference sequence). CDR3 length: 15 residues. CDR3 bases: TGTGCCAGCAGCCAAATACCCGAGCTTTACAATGAGCAGTTCTTC. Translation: CASSQIPELYNEQFF.

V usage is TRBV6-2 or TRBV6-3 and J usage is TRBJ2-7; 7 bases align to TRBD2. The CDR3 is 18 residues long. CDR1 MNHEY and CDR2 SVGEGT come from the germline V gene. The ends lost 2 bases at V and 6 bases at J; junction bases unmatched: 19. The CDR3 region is CASSYPRRRGAGVSEQYF. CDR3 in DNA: TGTGCCAGCAGTTACCCGCGGAGGAGGGGCGCGGGAGTGAGCGAGCAGTACTTC.

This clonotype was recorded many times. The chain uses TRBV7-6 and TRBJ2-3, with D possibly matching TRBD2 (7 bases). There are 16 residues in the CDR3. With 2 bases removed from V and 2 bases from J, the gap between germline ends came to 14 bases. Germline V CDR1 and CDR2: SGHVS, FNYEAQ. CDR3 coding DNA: TGTGCCAGCAGCTTATGGAGGGGGGGTTCCACAGATACGCAGTATTTT. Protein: CASSLWRGGSTDTQYF. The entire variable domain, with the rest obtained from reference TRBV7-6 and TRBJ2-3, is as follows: GAGVSQSPRYKVTKRGQDVALRCDPISGHVSLYWYRQALGQGPEFLTYFNYEAQQDKSGLPNDRFSAERPEGSISTLTIQRTEQRDSAMYRCASSLWRGGSTDTQYFGPGTRLTVL.

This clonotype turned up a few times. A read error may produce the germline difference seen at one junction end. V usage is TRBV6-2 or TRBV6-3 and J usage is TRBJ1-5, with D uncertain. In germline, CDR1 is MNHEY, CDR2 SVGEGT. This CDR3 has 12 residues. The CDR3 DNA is TGTGCCAGCGGTTATTTTGATCAGCCCCAGCATTTT. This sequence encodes CASGYFDQPQHF.

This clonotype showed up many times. CDR3 region: CASSPRRLAGAYRDQYF. CDR3 DNA: TGTGCCAGTTCCCCGCGGAGACTAGCGGGGGCGTATAGGGACCAGTACTTC. The chain is built from TRBV28 and TRBJ2-5, with 12 bases lining up with TRBD2. Germline values: CDR1 MDHEN, CDR2 SYDVKM. V lost 9 bases to trimming and J lost 10 bases; unmatched junction nucleotides: 21. The CDR3 consists of 17 residues.

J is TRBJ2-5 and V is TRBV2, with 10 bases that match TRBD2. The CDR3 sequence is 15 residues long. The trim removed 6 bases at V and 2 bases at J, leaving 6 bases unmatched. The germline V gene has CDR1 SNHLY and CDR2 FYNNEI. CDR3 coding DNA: TGTGCCAGCAGCTCAAGCGGGGGGGTGCAAGAGACCCAGTACTTC. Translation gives CASSSSGGVQETQYF. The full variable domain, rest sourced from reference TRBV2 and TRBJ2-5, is EPEVTQTPSHQVTQMGQEVILRCVPISNHLYFYWYRQILGQKVEFLVSFYNNEISEKSEIFDDQFSVERPDGSNFTLKIRSTKLEDSAMYFCASSSSGGVQETQYFGPGTRLLVL.

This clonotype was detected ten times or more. The CDR3 sequence: CASSYRGGNTEAFF. The DNA for the CDR3 is TGTGCCAGCAGTTACAGGGGCGGGAACACTGAAGCTTTCTTT. The rearrangement links TRBV6-2 or TRBV6-3 to TRBJ1-1; D perhaps matches TRBD1 (5 bases). V lost 2 bases and J 1 base, leaving 8 bases between the germline ends. Germline V gene sequence: CDR1 MNHEY, CDR2 SVGEGT. The CDR3 sequence is 14 residues long.

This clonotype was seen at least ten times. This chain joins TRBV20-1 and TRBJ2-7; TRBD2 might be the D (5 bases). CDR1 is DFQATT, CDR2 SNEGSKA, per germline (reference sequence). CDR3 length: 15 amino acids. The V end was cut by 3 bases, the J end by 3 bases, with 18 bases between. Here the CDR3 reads CSASQAMGGGYEQYF. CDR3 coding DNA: TGCAGTGCTAGCCAGGCCATGGGTGGAGGCTACGAGCAGTACTTC.

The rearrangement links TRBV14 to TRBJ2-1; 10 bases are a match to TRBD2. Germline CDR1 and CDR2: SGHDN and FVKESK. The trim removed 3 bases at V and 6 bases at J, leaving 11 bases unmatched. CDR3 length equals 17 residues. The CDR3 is CASSHPRRTSGINEQFF. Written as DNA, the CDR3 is TGTGCCAGCAGCCACCCCCGGAGGACTAGCGGTATCAATGAGCAGTTCTTC.

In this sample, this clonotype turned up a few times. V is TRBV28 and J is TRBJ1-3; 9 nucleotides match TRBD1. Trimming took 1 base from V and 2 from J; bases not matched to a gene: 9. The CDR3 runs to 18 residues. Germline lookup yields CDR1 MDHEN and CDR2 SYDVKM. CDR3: CASSLSLTGGIPGNTIYF. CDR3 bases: TGTGCCAGCAGTTTATCCCTGACAGGGGGTATCCCTGGAAACACCATATATTTT.

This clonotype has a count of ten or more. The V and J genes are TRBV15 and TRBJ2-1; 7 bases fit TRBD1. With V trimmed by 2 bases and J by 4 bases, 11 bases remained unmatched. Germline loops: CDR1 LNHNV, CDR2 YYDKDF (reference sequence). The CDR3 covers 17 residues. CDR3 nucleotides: TGTGCCACCAGCAGAAGTCCGTGGACAGGAGATTACAATGAGCAGTTCTTC. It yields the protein CATSRSPWTGDYNEQFF.

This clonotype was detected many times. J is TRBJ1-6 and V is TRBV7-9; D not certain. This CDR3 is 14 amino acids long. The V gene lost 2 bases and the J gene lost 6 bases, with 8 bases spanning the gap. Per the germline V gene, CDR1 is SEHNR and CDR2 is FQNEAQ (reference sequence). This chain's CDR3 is CASSLWAVNSPLHF. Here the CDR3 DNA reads TGTGCCAGCAGCTTATGGGCAGTTAATTCACCCCTCCACTTT.

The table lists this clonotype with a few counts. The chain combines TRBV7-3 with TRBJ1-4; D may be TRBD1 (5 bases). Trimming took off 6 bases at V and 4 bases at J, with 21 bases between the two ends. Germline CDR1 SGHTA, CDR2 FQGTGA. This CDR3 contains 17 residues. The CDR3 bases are TGTGCCAGCAGAACTACCCTCCCGGCCGGACATAATGAAAAACTGTTTTTT. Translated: CASRTTLPAGHNEKLFF.

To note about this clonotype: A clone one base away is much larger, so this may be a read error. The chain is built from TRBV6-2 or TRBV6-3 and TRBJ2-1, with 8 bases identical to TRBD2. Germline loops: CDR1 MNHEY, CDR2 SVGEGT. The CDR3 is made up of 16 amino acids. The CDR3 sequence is CACSYFGGRQSDEQFF. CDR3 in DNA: TGTGCCTGCAGTTACTTCGGCGGGAGGCAAAGCGATGAGCAGTTCTTC.

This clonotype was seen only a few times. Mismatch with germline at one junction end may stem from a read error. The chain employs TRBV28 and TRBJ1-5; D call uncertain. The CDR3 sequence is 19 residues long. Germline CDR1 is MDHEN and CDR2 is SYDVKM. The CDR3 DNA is TGTGCCAGCATCAGTCCCGGCTCAACCTCGGCGCCTAGCGATCAGCCCCAGCATTTT. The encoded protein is CASISPGSTSAPSDQPQHF.

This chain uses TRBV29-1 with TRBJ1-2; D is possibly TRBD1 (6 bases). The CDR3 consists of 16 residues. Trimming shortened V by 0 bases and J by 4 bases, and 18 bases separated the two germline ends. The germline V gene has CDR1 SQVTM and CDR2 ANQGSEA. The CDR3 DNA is TGCAGCGTTGAAGATCGGGGGGCGGCAGGTATCTATGGCTACACCTTC. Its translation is CSVEDRGAAGIYGYTF.

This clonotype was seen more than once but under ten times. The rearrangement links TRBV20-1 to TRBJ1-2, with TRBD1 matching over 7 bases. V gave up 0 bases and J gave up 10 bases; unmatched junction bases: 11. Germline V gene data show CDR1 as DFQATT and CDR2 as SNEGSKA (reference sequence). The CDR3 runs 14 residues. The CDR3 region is CSARDSRRGAHYTF. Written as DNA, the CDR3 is TGCAGTGCTAGAGATTCCCGCAGGGGGGCTCACTACACCTTC.

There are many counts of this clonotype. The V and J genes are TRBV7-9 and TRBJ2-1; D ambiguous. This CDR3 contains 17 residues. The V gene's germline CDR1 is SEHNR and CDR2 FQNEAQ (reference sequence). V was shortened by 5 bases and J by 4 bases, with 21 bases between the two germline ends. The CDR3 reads CASSPKGDGMIYNEQFF. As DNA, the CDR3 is TGTGCCAGCAGCCCCAAAGGAGACGGAATGATTTACAATGAGCAGTTCTTC.

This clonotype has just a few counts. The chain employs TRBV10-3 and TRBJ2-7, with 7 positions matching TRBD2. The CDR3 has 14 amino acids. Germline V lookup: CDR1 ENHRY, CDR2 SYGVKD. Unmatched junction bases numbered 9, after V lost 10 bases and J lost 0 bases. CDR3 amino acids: CATGEGVSSYEQYF. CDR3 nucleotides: TGTGCCACTGGGGAGGGCGTTAGCTCCTACGAGCAGTACTTC.

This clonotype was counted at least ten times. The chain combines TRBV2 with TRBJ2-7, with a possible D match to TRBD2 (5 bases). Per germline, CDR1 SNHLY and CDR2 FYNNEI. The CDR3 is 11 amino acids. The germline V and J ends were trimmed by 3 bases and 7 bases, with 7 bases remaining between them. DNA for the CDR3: TGTGCCAGCAGTGAGAGGAGGGAGCAGTACTTC. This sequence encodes CASSERREQYF. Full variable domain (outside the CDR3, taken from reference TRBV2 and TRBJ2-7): EPEVTQTPSHQVTQMGQEVILRCVPISNHLYFYWYRQILGQKVEFLVSFYNNEISEKSEIFDDQFSVERPDGSNFTLKIRSTKLEDSAMYFCASSERREQYFGPGTRLTVT.

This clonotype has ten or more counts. The CDR3: CSASRGLSYNEQFF. The CDR3 nucleotides read TGCAGTGCTAGTCGGGGTCTCTCCTACAATGAGCAGTTCTTC. V and J are TRBV20-1 and TRBJ2-1, with D possibly being TRBD2 (5 bases). The germline CDR1 and CDR2 sequences are DFQATT and SNEGSKA (reference sequence). CDR3 length: 14 residues. V was cut by 3 bases and J by 0 bases, with 9 bases left in between.

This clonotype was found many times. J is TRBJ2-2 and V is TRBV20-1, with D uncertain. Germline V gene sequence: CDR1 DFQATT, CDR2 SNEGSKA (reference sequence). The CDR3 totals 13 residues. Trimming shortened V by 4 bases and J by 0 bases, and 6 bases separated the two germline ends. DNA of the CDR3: TGCAGTGCTATCCAGCCGAACACCGGGGAGCTGTTTTTT. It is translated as CSAIQPNTGELFF.